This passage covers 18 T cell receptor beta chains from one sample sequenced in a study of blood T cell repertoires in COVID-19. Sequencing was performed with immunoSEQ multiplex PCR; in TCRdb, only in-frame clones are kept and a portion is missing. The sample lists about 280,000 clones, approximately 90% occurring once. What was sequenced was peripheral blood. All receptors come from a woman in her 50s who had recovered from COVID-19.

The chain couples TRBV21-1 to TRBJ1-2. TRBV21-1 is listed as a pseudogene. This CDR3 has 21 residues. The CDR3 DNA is TGTGCCAGCAGCAAAGTGTCCCGAGAGGAAAGAGTGAGTCCTGCTAACTATGGCTACACCTTC. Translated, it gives CASSKVSREERVSPANYGYTF.

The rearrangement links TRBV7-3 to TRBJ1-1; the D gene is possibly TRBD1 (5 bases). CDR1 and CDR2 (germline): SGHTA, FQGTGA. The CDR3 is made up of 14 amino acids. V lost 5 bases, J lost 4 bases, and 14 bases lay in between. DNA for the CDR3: TGTGCCAGCAGCGAAACAAGGGGTTCCACTGAAGCTTTCTTT. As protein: CASSETRGSTEAFF.

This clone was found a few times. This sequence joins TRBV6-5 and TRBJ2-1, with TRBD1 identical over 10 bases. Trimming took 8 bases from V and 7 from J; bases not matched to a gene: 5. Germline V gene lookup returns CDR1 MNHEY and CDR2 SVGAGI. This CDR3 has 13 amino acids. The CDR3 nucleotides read TGTGCCAGCCGGGACAGGGGCCTGAATGAGCAGTTCTTC. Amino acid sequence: CASRDRGLNEQFF.

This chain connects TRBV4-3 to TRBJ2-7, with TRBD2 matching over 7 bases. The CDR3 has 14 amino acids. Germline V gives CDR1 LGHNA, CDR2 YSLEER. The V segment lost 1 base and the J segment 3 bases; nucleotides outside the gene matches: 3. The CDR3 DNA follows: TGCGCCAGCAGCCAAGGTTCGGGGGGCTACGAGCAGTACTTC. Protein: CASSQGSGGYEQYF.

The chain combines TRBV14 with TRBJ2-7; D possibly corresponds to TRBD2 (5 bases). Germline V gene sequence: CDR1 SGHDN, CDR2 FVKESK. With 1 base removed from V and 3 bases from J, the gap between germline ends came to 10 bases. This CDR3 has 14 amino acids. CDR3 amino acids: CASSQVRGYYEQYF. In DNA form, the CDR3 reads TGTGCCAGCAGCCAAGTTCGGGGATACTACGAGCAGTACTTC.

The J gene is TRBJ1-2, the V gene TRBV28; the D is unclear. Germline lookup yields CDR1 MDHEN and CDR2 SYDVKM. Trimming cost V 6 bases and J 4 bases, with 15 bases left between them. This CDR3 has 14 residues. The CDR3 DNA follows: TGTGCCAGCAGCTCGAATCGGGAAGGCTATGGCTACACCTTC. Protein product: CASSSNREGYGYTF.

The chain's CDR3 is CASSYPIGGGVYGYTF. CDR3 in DNA: TGTGCCAGCAGTTACCCGATTGGGGGGGGCGTCTATGGCTACACCTTC. The chain couples TRBV6-6 to TRBJ1-2, with D possibly TRBD1 on 6 matching bases. With 2 bases removed from V and 4 bases from J, the gap between germline ends came to 17 bases. Germline loops: CDR1 MNHNY, CDR2 SVGAGI (reference sequence). CDR3 length equals 16 residues.

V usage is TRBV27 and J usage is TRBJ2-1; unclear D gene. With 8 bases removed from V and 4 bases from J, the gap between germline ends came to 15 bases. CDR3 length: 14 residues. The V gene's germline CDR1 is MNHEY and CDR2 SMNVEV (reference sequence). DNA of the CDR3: TGTGCCAGCTCCCTAGAAGCGCCTTACAATGAGCAGTTCTTC. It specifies CASSLEAPYNEQFF.

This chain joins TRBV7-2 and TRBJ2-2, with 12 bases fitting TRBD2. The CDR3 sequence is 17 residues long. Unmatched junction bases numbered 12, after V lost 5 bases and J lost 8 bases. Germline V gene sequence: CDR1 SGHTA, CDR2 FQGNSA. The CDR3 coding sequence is TGTGCCAGCAGCGTGAGACTAGCGGGGGACCTGCGGGGGGAGCTGTTTTTT. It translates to CASSVRLAGDLRGELFF.

CDR3 DNA: TGTGCCAGCAGTCACCGGACAGGAGAGCAGTACTTC. It codes for CASSHRTGEQYF. This sequence joins TRBV27 and TRBJ2-7; TRBD1 agrees at 7 bases. CDR1 is MNHEY, CDR2 SMNVEV, per germline (reference sequence). Unmatched junction bases numbered 5, after V lost 5 bases and J lost 7 bases. This CDR3 is 12 amino acids long.

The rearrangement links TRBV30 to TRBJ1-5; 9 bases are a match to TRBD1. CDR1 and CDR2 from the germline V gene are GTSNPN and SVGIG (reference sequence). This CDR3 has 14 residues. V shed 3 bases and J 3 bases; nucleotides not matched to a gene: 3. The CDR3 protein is CAWSDRGINQPQHF. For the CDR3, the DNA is TGTGCCTGGAGCGACAGGGGGATCAATCAGCCCCAGCATTTT.

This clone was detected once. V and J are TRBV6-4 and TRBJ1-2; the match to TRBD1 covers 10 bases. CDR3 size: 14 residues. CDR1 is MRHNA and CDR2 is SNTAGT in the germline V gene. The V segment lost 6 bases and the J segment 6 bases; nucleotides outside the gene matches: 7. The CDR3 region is CASRDPGTGDGYTF. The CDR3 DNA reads TGTGCCAGCAGAGACCCCGGGACAGGGGATGGCTACACCTTC.

CDR3 nucleotides: TGTGCCAGCGGGGAGAACTTTCGGGGGAATGGCTACACCTTC. Translating it yields CASGENFRGNGYTF. The chain has TRBV6-5 and TRBJ1-2; tentatively, D is TRBD1 (5 bases). Between the trimmed V and J ends, which lost 8 bases and 6 bases, there was a span of 19 bases. CDR3 length: 14 residues. The germline gives CDR1 MNHEY, CDR2 SVGAGI.

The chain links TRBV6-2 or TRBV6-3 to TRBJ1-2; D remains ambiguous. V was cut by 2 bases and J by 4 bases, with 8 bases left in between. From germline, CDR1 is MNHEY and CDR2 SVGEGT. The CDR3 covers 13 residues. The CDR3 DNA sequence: TGTGCCAGCAGTTACCTACAGCTCTATGGCTACACCTTC. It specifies CASSYLQLYGYTF.

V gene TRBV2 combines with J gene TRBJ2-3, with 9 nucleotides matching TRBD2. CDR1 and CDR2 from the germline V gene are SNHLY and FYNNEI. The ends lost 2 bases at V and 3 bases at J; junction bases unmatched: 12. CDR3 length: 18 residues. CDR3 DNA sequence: TGTGCCAGCAGTGAAACATACTTTATAGCGGGAGTTACAGATACGCAGTATTTT. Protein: CASSETYFIAGVTDTQYF.

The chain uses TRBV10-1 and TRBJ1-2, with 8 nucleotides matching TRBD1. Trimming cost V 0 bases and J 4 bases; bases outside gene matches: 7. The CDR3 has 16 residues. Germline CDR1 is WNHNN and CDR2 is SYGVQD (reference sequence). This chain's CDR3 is CASSESIWDRCYGYTF. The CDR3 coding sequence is TGCGCCAGCAGTGAGTCGATCTGGGACAGGTGCTATGGCTACACCTTC.

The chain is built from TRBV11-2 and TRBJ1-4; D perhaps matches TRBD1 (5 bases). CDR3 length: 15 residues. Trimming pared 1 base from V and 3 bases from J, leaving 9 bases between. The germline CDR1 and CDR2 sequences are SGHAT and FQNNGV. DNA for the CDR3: TGTGCCAGCAGCTTAGGACAGATGTCTAATGAAAAACTGTTTTTT. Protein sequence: CASSLGQMSNEKLFF.

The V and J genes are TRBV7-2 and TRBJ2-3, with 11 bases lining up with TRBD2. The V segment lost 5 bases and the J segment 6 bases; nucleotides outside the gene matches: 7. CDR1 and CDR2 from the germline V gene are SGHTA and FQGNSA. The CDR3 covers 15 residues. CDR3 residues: CASSVSGGAGDTQYF. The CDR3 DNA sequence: TGTGCCAGCAGCGTTAGCGGGGGGGCCGGGGATACGCAGTATTTT.